What follows are 15 T cell receptor beta chains derived from one specimen sequenced in a study of OX40 agonist ivuxolimab in advanced cancers. Here immunoSEQ multiplex PCR was the method, and the copy in TCRdb shows in-frame clones only, minus some. Counted here are some 87,000 clones, roughly 91% occurring once; the ten biggest clones make up around 1.5%. Sequencing was performed on CD4+ or CD8+ T cells sorted from blood, taken in a trial of the OX40 agonist ivuxolimab. All receptors derive from an adult with an advanced solid tumor such as melanoma, head and neck, liver or kidney cancer.

The rearrangement uses TRBV6-5 and TRBJ2-5; TRBD1 aligns across 7 bases. Germline V CDR1 and CDR2: MNHEY, SVGAGI. The V and J ends lost 11 bases and 5 bases, in that order; junction bases with no gene match: 17. CDR3 length: 15 residues. The CDR3 coding sequence is TGTGCCTGTTCACCGACAGGGACGAAGGGGGAGACCCAGTACTTC. This encodes CACSPTGTKGETQYF.

The chain links TRBV2 to TRBJ1-3; 9 nucleotides match TRBD1. With 8 bases clipped from V and 3 bases from J, the junction kept 8 bases outside the gene matches. Germline V CDR1 and CDR2: SNHLY, FYNNEI. The CDR3 is 15 amino acids. In DNA, the CDR3 is TGTGCCAGCTCGGAGGGACAGGGTTTTGGAAACACCATATATTTT. Translated: CASSEGQGFGNTIYF.

This chain links TRBV5-1 with TRBJ2-1; TRBD1 matches at 7 bases. V lost 1 base, J lost 6 bases, and 7 bases stayed unmatched. The CDR3 is 15 amino acids. CDR1 is SGHRS, CDR2 YFSETQ, per germline. CDR3: CASSLKITGVNEQFF. In nucleotides, the CDR3 is TGCGCCAGCAGCTTGAAAATTACAGGGGTCAATGAGCAGTTCTTC.

This chain uses TRBV5-1 with TRBJ2-7; D remains ambiguous. Trimming pared 0 bases from V and 7 bases from J, leaving 11 bases between. Germline V gene sequence: CDR1 SGHRS, CDR2 YFSETQ. The CDR3 is 13 residues long. The DNA of the CDR3 is TGCGCCAGCAGCTTGGGTACAGCCTCGGAGCAGTACTTC. Translating gives CASSLGTASEQYF.

The chain joins TRBV5-1 to TRBJ2-1; 13 bases are a match to TRBD2. V trimming: 1 base; J trimming: 8 bases; junction bases outside the gene matches: 6. Germline CDR1 is SGHRS and CDR2 is YFSETQ. CDR3 size: 16 residues. CDR3: CASSLLTSGRPDEQFF. The DNA of the CDR3 is TGCGCCAGCAGCTTGCTGACTAGCGGGAGGCCCGATGAGCAGTTCTTC. The full variable domain, with the rest looked up from reference TRBV5-1 and TRBJ2-1, is KAGVTQTPRYLIKTRGQQVTLSCSPISGHRSVSWYQQTPGQGLQFLFEYFSETQRNKGNFPGRFSGRQFSNSRSEMNVSTLELGDSALYLCASSLLTSGRPDEQFFGPGTRLTVL.

This clone has more than one count but fewer than ten. Other nucleotide sequences from this sample produce the same CDR3. This chain connects TRBV4-3 to TRBJ1-2; no clear D gene. Trimming pared 1 base from V and 3 bases from J, leaving 9 bases between. The CDR3 extends over 14 amino acids. Per the germline V gene, CDR1 is LGHNA and CDR2 is YSLEER. CDR3 region: CASSQGLRDYGYTF. The CDR3 nucleotides read TGCGCCAGCAGCCAAGGACTGAGGGACTATGGCTACACCTTC.

The V call is TRBV15, the J call TRBJ1-2; D is undetermined. The V end lost 1 base, the J end lost 7 bases, and 16 bases lay between the germline ends. The V gene's germline CDR1 is LNHNV and CDR2 YYDKDF (reference sequence). The CDR3 sequence is 15 residues long. CDR3 nucleotides: TGTGCCACCAGCAGAGTTTTCGAGGGTGAAGGTGGCTACACCTTC. Translated: CATSRVFEGEGGYTF.

The CDR3 coding sequence is TGTGCCAGCAGTTGGAGCGGGAGCGTTGCGGATACGCAGTATTTT. Amino acids: CASSWSGSVADTQYF. V and J are TRBV7-3 and TRBJ2-3; 8 bases line up with TRBD2. This CDR3 contains 15 residues. The junction had 11 bases not matched to a gene; V was cut back by 6 bases and J by 6 bases. Per the germline V gene, CDR1 is SGHTA and CDR2 is FQGTGA. The variable domain in full, with the rest retrieved from reference TRBV7-3 and TRBJ2-3, is GAGVSQTPSNKVTEKGKYVELRCDPISGHTALYWYRQSLGQGPEFLIYFQGTGAADDSGLPNDRFFAVRPEGSVSTLKIQRTERGDSAVYLCASSWSGSVADTQYFGPGTRLTVL.

This chain connects TRBV4-2 to TRBJ2-1; a possible D gene is TRBD2 (6 bases). The CDR3 totals 17 residues. Germline values: CDR1 LGHNA, CDR2 YNFKEQ. V lost 4 bases and J lost 8, with 24 bases in between. Here the CDR3 reads CASSPREGRPTRDEQFF. The CDR3 nucleotides are TGTGCCAGCAGCCCGAGAGAGGGGAGGCCAACCCGAGATGAGCAGTTCTTC.

V usage is TRBV21-1 and J usage is TRBJ1-3; the listed D gene, TRBD1, was not tested against the DNA. TRBV21-1 is labeled a pseudogene. This CDR3 is built from 16 residues. The CDR3 reads CASSKAQGRSGNTIYF. The CDR3 DNA is TGTGCCAGCAGCAAAGCGCAGGGCCGCTCTGGAAACACCATATATTTT.

The gene calls are TRBV9 and TRBJ2-7; D is perhaps TRBD1 (5 bases). The length of the CDR3 is 15 residues. Per the germline V gene, CDR1 is SGDLS and CDR2 is YYNGEE. V gave up 0 bases and J gave up 3 bases, with 13 bases separating them. CDR3 nucleotides: TGTGCCAGCAGCGTAGGTAATCAGGGTGTCTACGAGCAGTACTTC. Encoded protein: CASSVGNQGVYEQYF.

The sample holds one count of this clone. CDR3 sequence: CASSIQTANTEAFF. CDR3 DNA sequence: TGTGCCAGCAGTATACAGACAGCGAACACTGAAGCTTTCTTT. This sequence joins TRBV11-3 and TRBJ1-1; tentatively, D is TRBD1 (5 bases). V lost 6 bases to trimming and J lost 1 base, with 12 bases between them. This CDR3 region has 14 residues. The V gene's germline CDR1 is SGHNT and CDR2 YENEEA.

This clone was picked up one time. V is TRBV5-6 and J is TRBJ1-1; a weak D match, TRBD1 (5 bases). V was pared by 3 bases and J by 6 bases, with 15 bases between. The CDR3 is 14 amino acids. The V gene's germline CDR1 is SGHDT and CDR2 YYEEEE. The CDR3 sequence: CASSSTLGVSEAFF. The CDR3 DNA follows: TGTGCCAGCAGCTCCACCTTGGGGGTGTCTGAAGCTTTCTTT.

This chain links TRBV28 with TRBJ2-4; the match to TRBD1 covers 8 bases. The germline CDR1 and CDR2 sequences are MDHEN and SYDVKM. The trim removed 4 bases at V and 4 bases at J, leaving 9 bases unmatched. The CDR3 sequence is 16 residues long. The CDR3 DNA reads TGTGCCAGCAGTTCTCAGGGGGCGATCCAAAAAAACATTCAGTACTTC. Its translation: CASSSQGAIQKNIQYF.

This clone was picked up one time. This chain links TRBV30 with TRBJ2-5, with TRBD1 matching over 7 bases. The CDR3 runs to 13 residues. The germline CDR1 and CDR2 sequences are GTSNPN and SVGIG (reference sequence). Trimming at V came to 2 bases and at J to 5 bases, leaving 5 bases not matched to a gene. CDR3 region: CAWSTGTVETQYF. CDR3 bases: TGTGCCTGGAGTACCGGGACAGTCGAGACCCAGTACTTC. Full variable domain (rest looked up from reference TRBV30 and TRBJ2-5): SQTIHQWPATLVQPVGSPLSLECTVEGTSNPNLYWYRQAAGRGLQLLFYSVGIGQISSEVPQNLSASRPQDRQFILSSKKLLLSDSGFYLCAWSTGTVETQYFGPGTRLLVL.